This entry lists 10 T cell receptor beta chains sequenced from one sample in a study of blood T cell repertoires in COVID-19. The assay was immunoSEQ multiplex PCR, and TCRdb's table has in-frame clones only and misses some. This sample yields some 250,000 clones, of which around 88% are seen a single time; more than 2.5% belongs to the top ten. Sequenced sample: peripheral blood. These receptors were taken from a woman aged 25 to 39 who had recovered from COVID-19.

A single count supports this clone. In DNA, the CDR3 is TGTGCCTGGAGTGCTTTGGGCATTGAGCAGTTCTTC. Translating gives CAWSALGIEQFF. V and J are TRBV30 and TRBJ2-1, with D unresolved. Germline CDR1 reads GTSNPN; CDR2 reads SVGIG (reference sequence). V lost 1 base, J lost 9 bases, and 10 bases lay in between. CDR3 size: 12 residues.

The CDR3 DNA follows: TGTGCCAGCTCGGCCGGGGGTGGGCAGACCCAGTACTTC. This gives the protein CASSAGGGQTQYF. The chain recombines TRBV5-4 with TRBJ2-5; weak D call: TRBD2 (6 bases). Germline CDR1 reads SGHNT; CDR2 reads YYREEE (reference sequence). V shed 7 bases and J shed 6 bases, with 16 bases lying between them. CDR3 size: 13 residues.

The V and J genes are TRBV7-3 and TRBJ1-2; 7 positions agree with TRBD1. Losses at the gene ends were 2 bases for V and 6 bases for J; bases not matched to a gene: 6. The CDR3 has 14 amino acids. Germline V gene lookup returns CDR1 SGHTA and CDR2 FQGTGA. CDR3 region: CASSLGGTADGYTF. As DNA, the CDR3 is TGTGCCAGCAGCTTAGGCGGGACAGCGGATGGCTACACCTTC.

J is TRBJ1-1 and V is TRBV18; perhaps TRBD1 as D (6 bases). CDR1 and CDR2 from the germline V gene are KGHSH and LQKENI. The V and J ends lost 3 bases and 2 bases respectively, with 16 bases between them. CDR3 size: 16 residues. CDR3 amino acids: CASSPQGTIQNTEAFF. CDR3 nucleotide sequence: TGTGCCAGCTCACCTCAAGGGACAATCCAAAACACTGAAGCTTTCTTT.

This chain uses TRBV4-1 with TRBJ1-5; TRBD1 matches 10 bases. The CDR3 is 17 amino acids. From germline, CDR1 is MGHRA and CDR2 YSYEKL. V gave up 1 base and J gave up 5 bases; unmatched junction bases: 8. CDR3 sequence: CASSQGTGTGVYQPQHF. CDR3 coding DNA: TGCGCCAGCAGCCAAGGTACCGGGACAGGGGTTTATCAGCCCCAGCATTTT.

The chain is built from TRBV15 and TRBJ1-5; 9 nucleotides agree with TRBD1. Germline CDR1 reads LNHNV; CDR2 reads YYDKDF (reference sequence). The CDR3 covers 19 residues. Trimming removed 1 base from V and 4 bases from J; junction bases left unmatched: 14. The chain's CDR3 is CATSRAPVMDRGGNQPQHF. As DNA, the CDR3 is TGTGCCACCAGCAGAGCTCCGGTTATGGACAGGGGAGGAAATCAGCCCCAGCATTTT. Variable domain in full (rest from reference TRBV15 and TRBJ1-5): DAMVIQNPRYQVTQFGKPVTLSCSQTLNHNVMYWYQQKSSQAPKLLFHYYDKDFNNEADTPDNFQSRRPNTSFCFLDIRSPGLGDTAMYLCATSRAPVMDRGGNQPQHFGDGTRLSIL.

The CDR3 bases are TGTGCCAGCAGCCCGAGACAGGGGGCCTTGACTGAAGCTTTCTTT. This encodes CASSPRQGALTEAFF. This chain connects TRBV7-9 to TRBJ1-1; 10 bases are shared with TRBD1. The V and J ends lost 5 bases and 5 bases, in that order; junction bases with no gene match: 8. The CDR3 is made up of 15 amino acids. The germline CDR1 and CDR2 sequences are SEHNR and FQNEAQ (reference sequence).

The rearrangement joins TRBV6-6 to TRBJ1-2; 10 nucleotides line up with TRBD1. The CDR3 runs 15 residues. J was trimmed by 6 bases and V by 7 bases; bases with no gene match: 11. Germline CDR1 reads MNHNY; CDR2 reads SVGAGI (reference sequence). CDR3 protein: CASINNRDRGDGYTF. The CDR3 DNA reads as TGTGCCAGCATCAACAACCGGGACAGGGGTGATGGCTACACCTTC.

The chain employs TRBV18 and TRBJ2-7, with TRBD1 matching 12 bases. With V trimmed by 3 bases and J by 1 base, 7 bases remained unmatched. Germline V gene sequence: CDR1 KGHSH, CDR2 LQKENI. The CDR3 is made up of 17 amino acids. CDR3 residues: CASSPGQGAEFSYEQYF. In DNA form, the CDR3 reads TGTGCCAGCTCACCGGGACAGGGGGCTGAGTTTTCCTACGAGCAGTACTTC.

The DNA for the CDR3 is TGTGCCAGCAGCTCCCCGGACAGCTTTGAAGCTTTCTTT. Its protein is CASSSPDSFEAFF. V usage is TRBV7-9 and J usage is TRBJ1-1, with D perhaps matching TRBD1 (6 bases). The germline V gene has CDR1 SEHNR and CDR2 FQNEAQ (reference sequence). Trimming took 4 bases from V and 7 from J, leaving 13 bases between them. This CDR3 is built from 13 residues.